Following are 2 T cell receptor beta chains from one sample sequenced in a study of shared clonotypes between healthy human individuals. Using immunoSEQ multiplex PCR, the repertoire was profiled, and TCRdb retains in-frame clones only, with some absent. The table has about 2.3 million clones, 93% seen once. Specimen: naive CD4+ T cells from PBMCs. Sample subset: CD45RA+ positively selected. The receptor source for this set is a man aged 18 to 30 in good health. Some clones in this sample may be carry-over from other donors' samples.

Notes on this clone: The sample holds other DNA sequences that translate to the same CDR3. The J gene is TRBJ2-7, the V gene TRBV5-1, with D possibly TRBD2 on 6 matching bases. From germline, CDR1 is SGHRS and CDR2 YFSETQ. The V end was cut by 0 bases, the J end by 4 bases, with 11 bases between. CDR3 length: 14 amino acids. The CDR3 DNA reads TGCGCCAGCAGCTTGGAGGGAGGTGGGTACGAGCAGTACTTC. It is translated as CASSLEGGGYEQYF.

V usage is TRBV30 and J usage is TRBJ1-5, with 7 bases identical to TRBD1. Germline V CDR1 and CDR2: GTSNPN, SVGIG (reference sequence). There are 13 residues in the CDR3. V lost 6 bases, J lost 7 bases, and 9 bases stayed unmatched. The CDR3 region is CACKEQGRQPQHF. Written as DNA, the CDR3 is TGTGCCTGTAAAGAACAGGGGAGGCAGCCCCAGCATTTT.